The 29 T cell receptor beta chains presented below share a single source sample, sequenced in a study of blood T cell repertoires in COVID-19 (TCRdb year 2020). Receptor amplification or capture employed the immunoSEQ multiplex PCR assay. TCRdb took over this immuneACCESS table, retaining in-frame rearrangements with V and J assigned. Such tables are incomplete; in checked studies, under half of the missing clones stem from an unresolved V gene, and the remainder is unexplained. This sample holds 120,000 or so clones; about nine tenths were observed only once. The leading ten clones occupy roughly 4% of the sample. The specimen was peripheral blood. These receptors were collected from a man in his forties with acute or convalescent COVID-19.

The chain is built from TRBV18 and TRBJ1-1, with 7 positions matching TRBD1. CDR3 size: 13 residues. Germline CDR1 reads KGHSH; CDR2 reads LQKENI. V was clipped by 2 bases and J by 3 bases; unmatched bases: 0. The CDR3 sequence: CASSPTGDTEAFF. The CDR3, as DNA: TGTGCCAGCTCACCAACAGGGGACACTGAAGCTTTCTTT.

V usage is TRBV3-1 (or the pseudogene TRBV3-2) and J usage is TRBJ2-3; 10 bases line up with TRBD2. Germline assignment: CDR1 LGHDT and CDR2 YNNKEL (reference sequence). This CDR3 has 18 amino acids. J gave up 8 bases and V 0 bases, and 14 bases lay outside the gene matches. The CDR3 region has the DNA TGTGCCAGCAGCCAAGATGTGGCTAGCGGGAGCCGCCTCGGTACGCAGTATTTT. Amino acids: CASSQDVASGSRLGTQYF.

V is TRBV30 and J is TRBJ1-4, with 8 nucleotides matching TRBD1. CDR3 length: 14 residues. V was clipped by 7 bases and J by 1 base; unmatched bases: 5. CDR1 and CDR2 from the germline V gene are GTSNPN and SVGIG (reference sequence). The CDR3 loop reads CAFGQGGTNEKLFF. The CDR3 DNA is TGTGCCTTCGGACAGGGAGGAACTAATGAAAAACTGTTTTTT.

The CDR3 DNA reads as TGTGCCACCAGTGCAGGACAGGGTAGCAATCAGCCCCAGCATTTT. It is translated as CATSAGQGSNQPQHF. The chain uses TRBV24-1 and TRBJ1-5, with 8 bases identical to TRBD1. Losses at the gene ends were 5 bases for V and 0 bases for J; bases not matched to a gene: 2. The CDR3 runs 15 residues. Per germline, CDR1 KGHDR and CDR2 SFDVKD.

The CDR3 spells CASSLSGGPYEQFF. As DNA, the CDR3 is TGTGCCAGCAGCCTTTCGGGGGGGCCCTATGAGCAGTTCTTC. The gene calls are TRBV7-3 and TRBJ2-1, with 8 bases matching TRBD2. Germline CDR1 is SGHTA and CDR2 is FQGTGA. The CDR3 contains 14 residues. With V trimmed by 5 bases and J by 8 bases, 8 bases remained unmatched.

V usage is TRBV10-3 and J usage is TRBJ1-6, with D perhaps matching TRBD1 (5 bases). The CDR3 is 14 amino acids. Trimming took off 5 bases at V and 9 bases at J, with 14 bases between the two ends. From germline, CDR1 is ENHRY and CDR2 SYGVKD. The CDR3: CAISITGESSPLHF. The CDR3 nucleotides are TGTGCCATCAGTATTACGGGGGAGTCTTCACCCCTCCACTTT.

The chain uses TRBV7-9 and TRBJ1-5; 9 bases are shared with TRBD1. This CDR3 has 13 residues. Trimming cost V 0 bases and J 12 bases; bases outside gene matches: 3. Germline V lookup: CDR1 SEHNR, CDR2 FQNEAQ (reference sequence). The CDR3 protein is CASSLAGTGNQHF. DNA for the CDR3: TGTGCCAGCAGCTTAGCCGGGACAGGGAACCAGCATTTT. Filled out from reference TRBV7-9 and TRBJ1-5, the complete variable domain reads DTGVSQNPRHKITKRGQNVTFRCDPISEHNRLYWYRQTLGQGPEFLTYFQNEAQLEKSRLLSDRFSAERPKGSFSTLEIQRTEQGDSAMYLCASSLAGTGNQHFGDGTRLSIL.

The rearrangement links TRBV28 to TRBJ1-2, with TRBD1 matching over 7 bases. The germline V gene encodes CDR1 MDHEN and CDR2 SYDVKM. V was pared by 6 bases and J by 2 bases, with 18 bases of the junction left unmatched. This CDR3 is built from 18 residues. The CDR3 DNA is TGTGCCAGCAGGCGAATTCCGGGACAGCTCCCCGCGAACTATGGCTACACCTTC. It is translated as CASRRIPGQLPANYGYTF.

The chain has TRBV6-5 and TRBJ1-2; 7 nucleotides line up with TRBD1. The trim removed 7 bases at V and 0 bases at J, leaving 5 bases unmatched. Germline CDR1 MNHEY, CDR2 SVGAGI. The CDR3 runs 14 residues. CDR3 protein: CASTRQGPNYGYTF. CDR3 nucleotide sequence: TGTGCCAGCACCCGACAGGGACCTAACTATGGCTACACCTTC.

The chain has TRBV7-2 and TRBJ1-4; D is possibly TRBD1 (5 bases). Germline loops: CDR1 SGHTA, CDR2 FQGNSA. The V end lost 4 bases, the J end lost 6 bases, and 9 bases lay between the germline ends. The CDR3 loop spans 13 amino acids. CDR3 loop: CASSWTLDEKLFF. CDR3 bases: TGTGCCAGCAGCTGGACACTGGATGAAAAACTGTTTTTT.

The chain has TRBV27 and TRBJ1-5, with 8 bases matching TRBD1. V lost 8 bases to trimming and J lost 5 bases; unmatched junction nucleotides: 8. The CDR3 runs 14 residues. The V gene's germline CDR1 is MNHEY and CDR2 SMNVEV (reference sequence). CDR3 in DNA: TGTGCCAGCCGAGGGACAGGCGGTCATCAGCCCCAGCATTTT. This translates into CASRGTGGHQPQHF.

Only one count was recorded for this clone. This rearrangement joins TRBV30 to TRBJ2-1, with 8 positions matching TRBD1. CDR3 length equals 15 residues. V gave up 5 bases and J gave up 0 bases; unmatched junction bases: 6. Germline V gives CDR1 GTSNPN, CDR2 SVGIG (reference sequence). The CDR3 sequence: CAWGTGRSSYNEQFF. The CDR3 nucleotides are TGTGCCTGGGGGACAGGTCGAAGCTCCTACAATGAGCAGTTCTTC.

The chain is built from TRBV5-6 and TRBJ1-6; 9 bases agree with TRBD1. The CDR3 length is 16 residues. Looked up from germline, CDR1 is SGHDT and CDR2 is YYEEEE. Trimming took 4 bases from V and 9 from J; bases not matched to a gene: 11. CDR3: CASSQGTGSGLSPLHF. CDR3 coding DNA: TGTGCCAGCAGCCAGGGGACAGGGAGCGGACTTTCACCCCTCCACTTT.

V and J are TRBV7-8 and TRBJ2-7, with D possibly matching TRBD2 (5 bases). This CDR3 has 14 amino acids. The germline gives CDR1 SGHVS, CDR2 FQNEAQ. V was pared by 0 bases and J by 3 bases, with 9 bases between. The CDR3 nucleotides read TGTGCCAGCAGCTTAGCGGGAGTTGTCTACGAGCAGTACTTC. Translating it yields CASSLAGVVYEQYF.

This chain connects TRBV5-6 to TRBJ2-6; D gene uncertain. The CDR3 runs 16 residues. From germline, CDR1 is SGHDT and CDR2 YYEEEE. Trimming removed 1 base from V and 0 bases from J, with 8 bases in between. The CDR3 is CASSLIGVSGANVLTF. CDR3 DNA: TGTGCCAGCAGCTTGATCGGAGTCTCTGGGGCCAACGTCCTGACTTTC.

This sequence joins TRBV7-9 and TRBJ2-5; D is uncertain. The V gene lost 4 bases and the J gene lost 5 bases, with 20 bases spanning the gap. The CDR3 sequence is 16 residues long. Germline V gene sequence: CDR1 SEHNR, CDR2 FQNEAQ (reference sequence). The CDR3 is CASSSRSLSVAETQYF. The CDR3 DNA sequence: TGTGCCAGCAGCTCCAGGTCATTGTCCGTGGCGGAGACCCAGTACTTC. The variable domain in full, with the rest retrieved from reference TRBV7-9 and TRBJ2-5, is DTGVSQNPRHKITKRGQNVTFRCDPISEHNRLYWYRQTLGQGPEFLTYFQNEAQLEKSRLLSDRFSAERPKGSFSTLEIQRTEQGDSAMYLCASSSRSLSVAETQYFGPGTRLLVL.

The J gene is TRBJ2-7, the V gene TRBV18; D is perhaps TRBD1 (6 bases). Germline-derived CDR1 and CDR2 are KGHSH and LQKENI. The CDR3 has 15 amino acids. Between the trimmed V and J ends, which lost 1 base and 5 bases, there was a span of 15 bases. The DNA of the CDR3 is TGTGCCAGCTCACCACTCGCAGGGGCCTTCGACGAGCAGTACTTC. It yields the protein CASSPLAGAFDEQYF. The full variable domain, completed using reference TRBV18 and TRBJ2-7, is NAGVMQNPRHLVRRRGQEARLRCSPMKGHSHVYWYRQLPEEGLKFMVYLQKENIIDESGMPKERFSAEFPKEGPSILRIQQVVRGDSAAYFCASSPLAGAFDEQYFGPGTRLTVT.

The chain links TRBV2 to TRBJ2-2, with D possibly being TRBD1 (6 bases). Germline loops: CDR1 SNHLY, CDR2 FYNNEI. The CDR3 is made up of 15 amino acids. V lost 6 bases to trimming and J lost 3 bases, with 14 bases between them. The chain's CDR3 is CASRSQGYYTGELFF. The CDR3, as DNA: TGTGCCAGCAGATCACAGGGATACTACACCGGGGAGCTGTTTTTT.

The count of this clone is one. The rearrangement joins TRBV7-7 to TRBJ2-2; maybe TRBD2 (5 bases). The CDR3 is made up of 16 amino acids. In germline, CDR1 is SSHAT, CDR2 FNYEAQ (reference sequence). CDR3 bases: TGTGCTACGGGGAACGGGGTACACCTGAACACCGGGGAGCTGTTTTTT. Translating gives CATGNGVHLNTGELFF. The full variable domain, rest sourced from reference TRBV7-7 and TRBJ2-2, is GAGVSQSPRYKVTKRGQDVTLRCDPISSHATLYWYQQALGQGPEFLTYFNYEAQPDKSGLPSDRFSAERPEGSISTLTIQRTEQRDSAMYRCATGNGVHLNTGELFFGEGSRLTVL.

V and J are TRBV5-4 and TRBJ1-2, with D tentatively TRBD1 (6 bases). V was clipped by 1 base and J by 8 bases, with 9 bases between them. The length of the CDR3 is 12 residues. In germline, CDR1 is SGHNT, CDR2 YYREEE (reference sequence). The CDR3: CASSLNRDGYTF. The CDR3 DNA follows: TGTGCCAGCAGCTTGAACAGGGACGGCTACACCTTC.

This clone was detected only once. The rearrangement joins TRBV30 to TRBJ1-2; D is undetermined. The V gene's germline CDR1 is GTSNPN and CDR2 SVGIG (reference sequence). The CDR3 contains 15 residues. V was clipped by 0 bases and J by 5 bases, with 16 bases between them. CDR3 in amino acids: CAWSVILGGPYGYTF. CDR3 nucleotides: TGTGCCTGGAGTGTTATCTTAGGAGGACCGTATGGCTACACCTTC.

The CDR3 sequence is CASRPTASSYEQYF. CDR3 coding DNA: TGTGCCAGCAGGCCGACCGCTAGCTCCTACGAGCAGTACTTC. This sequence joins TRBV5-4 and TRBJ2-7; no clear D. CDR3 size: 14 residues. Germline V gene sequence: CDR1 SGHNT, CDR2 YYREEE (reference sequence). The V and J ends lost 5 bases and 0 bases respectively, with 12 bases between them. The complete variable domain, with remaining parts taken from reference TRBV5-4 and TRBJ2-7, reads ETGVTQSPTHLIKTRGQQVTLRCSSQSGHNTVSWYQQALGQGPQFIFQYYREEENGRGNFPPRFSGLQFPNYSSELNVNALELDDSALYLCASRPTASSYEQYFGPGTRLTVT.

V usage is TRBV6-5 and J usage is TRBJ1-1, with unresolved D. The V gene's germline CDR1 is MNHEY and CDR2 SVGAGI. V dropped 2 bases and J dropped 3 bases, with 7 bases sitting between them. The CDR3 runs 13 residues. The CDR3 sequence is CASSYRVHTEAFF. CDR3 nucleotides: TGTGCCAGCAGTTACCGGGTTCACACTGAAGCTTTCTTT.

The chain links TRBV30 to TRBJ1-1; 8 bases agree with TRBD1. The CDR3 loop spans 14 amino acids. V was pared by 6 bases and J by 7 bases, with 13 bases of the junction left unmatched. The germline CDR1 and CDR2 sequences are GTSNPN and SVGIG (reference sequence). The CDR3 loop is CACTMGDRGVEAFF. As DNA, the CDR3 is TGTGCCTGCACTATGGGTGACAGGGGCGTTGAAGCTTTCTTT. The variable domain in full, completed from reference TRBV30 and TRBJ1-1, reads SQTIHQWPATLVQPVGSPLSLECTVEGTSNPNLYWYRQAAGRGLQLLFYSVGIGQISSEVPQNLSASRPQDRQFILSSKKLLLSDSGFYLCACTMGDRGVEAFFGQGTRLTVV.

The chain carries TRBV5-1 and TRBJ2-7; unclear D gene. The length of the CDR3 is 13 residues. CDR1 is SGHRS, CDR2 YFSETQ, per germline. V was cut by 4 bases and J by 4 bases, with 12 bases left in between. The CDR3 protein is CASSPGFTYEQYF. In DNA, the CDR3 is TGCGCCAGCAGCCCAGGATTTACTTACGAGCAGTACTTC.

V usage is TRBV27 and J usage is TRBJ2-5, with TRBD2 matching over 11 bases. V lost 7 bases and J lost 7; bases outside the gene matches: 14. CDR1 MNHEY and CDR2 SMNVEV come from the germline V gene (reference sequence). The CDR3 length is 16 residues. CDR3 DNA sequence: TGTGCCAGCACCTATTCCGGGACTAGCGGTGTGGGGACCCAGTACTTC. Amino acid sequence: CASTYSGTSGVGTQYF.

This rearrangement joins TRBV12-5 to TRBJ1-5; 8 bases agree with TRBD1. In germline, CDR1 is LGHNT, CDR2 FRNRAP. CDR3 length: 20 residues. Trimming at V came to 4 bases and at J to 0 bases, leaving 17 bases not matched to a gene. CDR3 protein: CASGSIIWTGSSNSNQPQHF. The CDR3 region has the DNA TGTGCTAGTGGTTCCATCATCTGGACAGGGAGTTCGAATAGCAATCAGCCCCAGCATTTT.

CDR3 DNA sequence: TGCAGCGTTGAAGGAGGGGGCCAACCGGGGACCCAGTACTTC. This gives the protein CSVEGGGQPGTQYF. The chain joins TRBV29-1 to TRBJ2-5; TRBD1 aligns across 7 bases. V lost 1 base, J lost 7 bases, and 9 bases stayed unmatched. CDR1 is SQVTM, CDR2 ANQGSEA, per germline. The CDR3 length is 14 residues.

The chain uses TRBV6-5 and TRBJ1-2; perhaps TRBD1 as D (5 bases). The CDR3 length is 13 residues. The V end was cut by 6 bases, the J end by 3 bases, with 11 bases between. The germline CDR1 and CDR2 sequences are MNHEY and SVGAGI. This CDR3 is CASRPPTDYGYTF. For the CDR3, the DNA is TGTGCCAGCAGACCCCCGACAGACTATGGCTACACCTTC.